A single TCR beta chain is shown here with its context. The antigen remains unidentified. This sample was included in a study of T cells after yellow fever vaccination. Study observations and caveats: A weaker secondary response peaked on day 5, the primary on day 15. FACS-sorted repertoires might harbor abundant contaminating clonotypes from the bulk population.

TCRdb reprocessed the 5' RACE reads with MiXCR, giving one entry per CDR3 protein. The sample includes around 500,000 distinct CDR3 sequences, 21% of them seen just once. Here the sequenced sample was PBMCs, taken 21 days after the first yellow fever vaccination. The receptor was isolated from a man younger than 35 who received the YFV17D yellow fever vaccine.

The CDR3 region is CASSTAPWVATGELFF. CDR3 nucleotides: TGTGCCAGCAGCACAGCCCCATGGGTAGCCACCGGGGAGCTGTTTTTT. The genes are TRBV13 and TRBJ2-2, with unresolved D. The germline V and J ends were trimmed by 5 bases and 4 bases, with 17 bases remaining between them. CDR1 and CDR2 from the germline V gene are PRHDT and FYEKMQ (reference sequence). The CDR3 length is 16 residues.